Listed below are T cell receptor beta chains from one sample, sequenced in a study of blood T cell repertoires in COVID-19. The repertoire was sequenced with immunoSEQ multiplex PCR; TCRdb's copy has only in-frame clones and lacks some. The data contain approximately 450,000 clones, roughly 91% of them singletons. The sample was peripheral blood. Receptors originate from a woman aged 30 to 39 with acute or convalescent COVID-19. Each CDR3 is given with its conserved first and last residue. The D gene is left open where the match is weak. Not every row has a clone size; where given, it reads once, few, many or a size class.

d_gene: TRBD1; abundance: NA; j_gene: TRBJ1-2; v_gene: TRBV13; CDR3aa: CASSLGQGAYGYTF; CDR3nt: TGTGCCAGCAGCTTAGGACAGGGGGCGTATGGCTACACCTTC
d_gene: TRBD1; abundance: NA; j_gene: TRBJ1-5; v_gene: TRBV6-2/TRBV6-3; CDR3aa: CASSLHRGLQPQHF; CDR3nt: TGTGCCAGCAGTCTCCACAGGGGGCTTCAGCCCCAGCATTTT
d_gene: NA; abundance: NA; j_gene: TRBJ2-3; v_gene: TRBV28; CDR3aa: CASKGRRRSTDTQYF; CDR3nt: TGTGCCAGCAAGGGGAGGCGTCGGAGCACAGATACGCAGTATTTT
d_gene: TRBD1; abundance: NA; j_gene: TRBJ1-2; v_gene: TRBV6-5; CDR3aa: CASSYGQGANYGYTF; CDR3nt: TGTGCCAGCAGTTATGGACAGGGTGCGAACTATGGCTACACCTTC
d_gene: TRBD1; abundance: NA; j_gene: TRBJ2-7; v_gene: TRBV10-3; CDR3aa: CAIRPGDRSSYEQYF; CDR3nt: TGTGCCATCAGACCTGGGGACAGGAGCTCCTACGAGCAGTACTTC
d_gene: NA; abundance: NA; j_gene: TRBJ2-1; v_gene: TRBV12-2; CDR3aa: CASRLAPWSGVFYNEQFF; CDR3nt: TGTGCAAGTCGCTTAGCTCCGTGGAGCGGGGTTTTCTACAATGAGCAGTTCTTC
d_gene: NA; abundance: NA; j_gene: TRBJ2-3; v_gene: TRBV30; CDR3aa: CAWSAGLTGSFTDTQYF; CDR3nt: TGTGCCTGGAGTGCAGGACTCACCGGGTCCTTCACAGATACGCAGTATTTT
d_gene: NA; abundance: NA; j_gene: TRBJ1-6; v_gene: TRBV9; CDR3aa: CASSRGASNSPLHF; CDR3nt: TGTGCCAGCAGCCGTGGGGCAAGTAATTCACCCCTCCACTTT
d_gene: TRBD1; abundance: NA; j_gene: TRBJ1-1; v_gene: TRBV7-9; CDR3aa: CASSLETGGMTTEAFF; CDR3nt: TGTGCCAGCAGCTTAGAAACAGGGGGCATGACCACTGAAGCTTTCTTT
d_gene: NA; abundance: NA; j_gene: TRBJ2-3; v_gene: TRBV25-1; CDR3aa: CASSEEWVGGHTDTQYF; CDR3nt: TGTGCCAGCAGTGAAGAGTGGGTAGGGGGACACACAGATACGCAGTATTTT
d_gene: NA; abundance: few; j_gene: TRBJ1-4; v_gene: TRBV7-8; CDR3aa: CASSLRQTTNEKLFF; CDR3nt: TGTGCCAGCAGCCTAAGACAGACAACTAATGAAAAACTGTTTTTT
d_gene: NA; abundance: NA; j_gene: TRBJ2-1; v_gene: TRBV7-9; CDR3aa: CAVNPVPQFF; CDR3nt: TGTGCCGTTAATCCGGTCCCCCAGTTCTTC
d_gene: NA; abundance: NA; j_gene: TRBJ2-2; v_gene: TRBV3-1/TRBV3-2; CDR3aa: CASSQNGGELFF; CDR3nt: TGTGCCAGCAGCCAAAACGGCGGGGAGCTGTTTTTT
d_gene: TRBD1; abundance: NA; j_gene: TRBJ2-5; v_gene: TRBV11-2; CDR3aa: CASSSLGGQGRETQYF; CDR3nt: TGTGCCAGCAGCTCATTGGGGGGACAGGGGAGAGAGACCCAGTACTTC
d_gene: TRBD1; abundance: NA; j_gene: TRBJ2-1; v_gene: TRBV24-1; CDR3aa: CATSDPGQGDEQFF; CDR3nt: TGTGCCACCAGTGATCCAGGACAGGGCGATGAGCAGTTCTTC
d_gene: TRBD1; abundance: NA; j_gene: TRBJ1-5; v_gene: TRBV7-8; CDR3aa: CASSAPGQGRVSNQPQHF; CDR3nt: TGTGCCAGCAGCGCCCCGGGACAGGGTAGGGTTAGCAATCAGCCCCAGCATTTT
d_gene: TRBD1; abundance: few; j_gene: TRBJ2-1; v_gene: TRBV6-1; CDR3aa: CASSATGTAFRNEQFF; CDR3nt: TGTGCCAGCAGTGCAACCGGGACAGCCTTTAGGAATGAGCAGTTCTTC
d_gene: TRBD1; abundance: NA; j_gene: TRBJ1-1; v_gene: TRBV7-2; CDR3aa: CASSSNPQGWGAEAFF; CDR3nt: TGTGCCAGCAGCTCCAACCCACAGGGGTGGGGGGCTGAAGCTTTCTTT
d_gene: TRBD1; abundance: NA; j_gene: TRBJ2-5; v_gene: TRBV24-1; CDR3aa: CATSESGTGSETQYF; CDR3nt: TGTGCCACCAGTGAATCCGGGACAGGGTCAGAGACCCAGTACTTC
d_gene: NA; abundance: NA; j_gene: TRBJ2-7; v_gene: TRBV11-2; CDR3aa: CASSFMVLGEQYF; CDR3nt: TGTGCCAGCAGCTTTATGGTCCTAGGCGAGCAGTACTTC
d_gene: NA; abundance: NA; j_gene: TRBJ2-3; v_gene: TRBV19; CDR3aa: CASSIGLAAGTDTQYF; CDR3nt: TGTGCCAGTAGTATCGGTCTAGCAGCGGGCACAGATACGCAGTATTTT
d_gene: TRBD1; abundance: NA; j_gene: TRBJ2-7; v_gene: TRBV6-6; CDR3aa: CASSYGTGAEQYF; CDR3nt: TGTGCCAGCAGTTACGGGACAGGGGCCGAGCAGTACTTC
d_gene: TRBD2; abundance: NA; j_gene: TRBJ2-3; v_gene: TRBV27; CDR3aa: CASSLYFAGLAGARDTQYF; CDR3nt: TGTGCCAGCAGTTTATATTTCGCGGGACTAGCGGGGGCAAGAGATACGCAGTATTTT
d_gene: TRBD1; abundance: NA; j_gene: TRBJ2-3; v_gene: TRBV14; CDR3aa: CASSQAYRGSDTQYF; CDR3nt: TGTGCCAGCAGCCAAGCCTACAGGGGTTCCGATACGCAGTATTTT
d_gene: NA; abundance: NA; j_gene: TRBJ2-7; v_gene: TRBV6-2/TRBV6-3; CDR3aa: CASSYEQVSSYEQYF; CDR3nt: TGTGCCAGCAGTTACGAGCAGGTTTCCTCCTACGAGCAGTACTTC
d_gene: NA; abundance: NA; j_gene: TRBJ2-3; v_gene: TRBV7-8; CDR3aa: CASSPSPVGGTNTQYF; CDR3nt: TGTGCCAGCAGCCCAAGCCCCGTGGGGGGTACAAATACGCAGTATTTT
d_gene: NA; abundance: NA; j_gene: TRBJ2-7; v_gene: TRBV4-2; CDR3aa: CASSQDLTEYEQYF; CDR3nt: TGTGCCAGCAGCCAAGATCTTACGGAGTACGAGCAGTACTTC
d_gene: NA; abundance: once; j_gene: TRBJ2-5; v_gene: TRBV7-9; CDR3aa: CASSFLNHDRLETQYF; CDR3nt: TGTGCCAGCAGCTTCTTAAACCACGACAGGCTGGAGACCCAGTACTTC
d_gene: TRBD2; abundance: NA; j_gene: TRBJ2-2; v_gene: TRBV4-2; CDR3aa: CASSPTIGGADTGELFF; CDR3nt: TGTGCCAGCAGCCCAACGATCGGGGGGGCTGACACCGGGGAGCTGTTTTTT
d_gene: NA; abundance: NA; j_gene: TRBJ1-1; v_gene: TRBV29-1; CDR3aa: CSGTAQGQLNTEAFF; CDR3nt: TGCAGCGGAACAGCCCAGGGACAACTGAACACTGAAGCTTTCTTT
d_gene: NA; abundance: NA; j_gene: TRBJ2-3; v_gene: TRBV20-1; CDR3aa: CSAKGGKTQYF; CDR3nt: TGCAGTGCTAAAGGAGGGAAAACGCAGTATTTT
d_gene: TRBD2; abundance: NA; j_gene: TRBJ2-1; v_gene: TRBV2; CDR3aa: CATSSGRGGVYNEQFF; CDR3nt: TGTGCCACCTCGTCTGGGCGGGGGGGAGTATACAATGAGCAGTTCTTC
d_gene: NA; abundance: NA; j_gene: TRBJ2-5; v_gene: TRBV7-8; CDR3aa: CASSLDRGVSTQETQYF; CDR3nt: TGTGCCAGCAGCTTAGATCGGGGAGTGAGCACCCAAGAGACCCAGTACTTC
d_gene: TRBD2; abundance: once; j_gene: TRBJ2-3; v_gene: TRBV7-2; CDR3aa: CASSWLAGARTDTQYF; CDR3nt: TGTGCCAGCAGCTGGCTAGCGGGGGCTCGCACAGATACGCAGTATTTT
d_gene: TRBD1; abundance: NA; j_gene: TRBJ2-5; v_gene: TRBV14; CDR3aa: CASSQTDRGRRETQYF; CDR3nt: TGTGCCAGCAGCCAAACAGACAGGGGAAGACGGGAGACCCAGTACTTC
d_gene: NA; abundance: NA; j_gene: TRBJ1-1; v_gene: TRBV19; CDR3aa: CASSSPGIMNTEAFF; CDR3nt: TGTGCCAGTAGCTCCCCGGGGATCATGAACACTGAAGCTTTCTTT
d_gene: NA; abundance: NA; j_gene: TRBJ1-1; v_gene: TRBV4-1; CDR3aa: CASSHGSAQGKKRNTEAFF; CDR3nt: TGCGCCAGCAGCCACGGTTCAGCACAGGGAAAAAAAAGGAACACTGAAGCTTTCTTT
d_gene: NA; abundance: NA; j_gene: TRBJ1-2; v_gene: TRBV2; CDR3aa: CASTGRSNYGYTF; CDR3nt: TGTGCCAGCACAGGCCGTTCTAACTATGGCTACACCTTC
d_gene: NA; abundance: NA; j_gene: TRBJ1-2; v_gene: TRBV19; CDR3aa: CASSIDYRTNYGYTF; CDR3nt: TGTGCCAGTAGTATAGATTACAGAACTAACTATGGCTACACCTTC
d_gene: TRBD2; abundance: NA; j_gene: TRBJ2-1; v_gene: TRBV7-3; CDR3aa: CASSLTSGTHNEQFF; CDR3nt: TGTGCCAGCAGCCTAACTAGCGGGACACACAATGAGCAGTTCTTC
d_gene: NA; abundance: NA; j_gene: TRBJ1-6; v_gene: TRBV6-6; CDR3aa: CASSQEFGTRSSYNSPLHF; CDR3nt: TGTGCCAGCAGTCAGGAATTCGGGACACGCAGCTCCTATAATTCACCCCTCCACTTT
d_gene: NA; abundance: NA; j_gene: TRBJ1-1; v_gene: TRBV28; CDR3aa: CASSLSSSANTEAFF; CDR3nt: TGTGCCAGCAGTTTGAGTTCCAGCGCGAACACTGAAGCTTTCTTT
d_gene: TRBD1; abundance: NA; j_gene: TRBJ2-7; v_gene: TRBV5-1; CDR3aa: CASSARSSWDRRLAYEQYF; CDR3nt: TGCGCCAGCAGCGCACGCAGCTCATGGGACAGGCGGTTAGCCTACGAGCAGTACTTC
d_gene: NA; abundance: NA; j_gene: TRBJ1-6; v_gene: TRBV4-1; CDR3aa: CASSHSDSEYNSPLHF; CDR3nt: TGCGCCAGCAGCCATTCTGACAGCGAATATAATTCACCCCTCCACTTT
d_gene: TRBD2; abundance: NA; j_gene: TRBJ2-5; v_gene: TRBV5-1; CDR3aa: CASRQILAGGYQETQYF; CDR3nt: TGCGCCAGCAGACAGATCCTAGCGGGGGGGTACCAAGAGACCCAGTACTTC
d_gene: NA; abundance: once; j_gene: TRBJ2-7; v_gene: TRBV5-4; CDR3aa: CASSSRRGGQYLHEQYF; CDR3nt: TGTGCCAGCAGCTCGAGGAGGGGGGGCCAGTATTTGCACGAGCAGTACTTC
d_gene: TRBD2; abundance: NA; j_gene: TRBJ2-7; v_gene: TRBV2; CDR3aa: CATGLAGASYEQYF; CDR3nt: TGCGCTACGGGACTAGCGGGAGCAAGCTACGAGCAGTACTTC
d_gene: TRBD1; abundance: NA; j_gene: TRBJ1-5; v_gene: TRBV24-1; CDR3aa: CATSDWTGGQPQHF; CDR3nt: TGTGCCACCAGTGATTGGACAGGGGGTCAGCCCCAGCATTTT